A single sample is the source of the 4 T cell receptor beta chains below, sequenced in a study of OX40 agonist ivuxolimab in advanced cancers. Measured with immunoSEQ multiplex PCR; TCRdb has only the in-frame clones, and not every one. The data contain 60,000 to 75,000 clones, approximately 88% of them singletons. Source: CD4+ or CD8+ T cells sorted from blood, taken in a trial of the OX40 agonist ivuxolimab. Receptors originate from an adult with an advanced solid tumor such as melanoma, head and neck, liver or kidney cancer.

The chain joins TRBV6-1 to TRBJ2-3; 9 nucleotides agree with TRBD1. This CDR3 region has 15 residues. Losses at the gene ends were 4 bases for V and 6 bases for J; bases not matched to a gene: 8. Germline CDR1 MNHNS, CDR2 SASEGT. In nucleotides, the CDR3 is TGTGCCAGCAGTGCCTCGACAGGGGGACGGGATACGCAGTATTTT. Translating gives CASSASTGGRDTQYF.

This chain joins TRBV7-9 and TRBJ2-7, with TRBD1 matching over 9 bases. Trimming cost V 4 bases and J 5 bases; bases outside gene matches: 9. In germline, CDR1 is SEHNR, CDR2 FQNEAQ (reference sequence). CDR3 length: 15 amino acids. CDR3 nucleotide sequence: TGTGCCAGCAGCTCAACCGGGACAGGGAGACACGAGCAGTACTTC. Translation: CASSSTGTGRHEQYF.

The chain links TRBV10-2 to TRBJ2-3; TRBD2 aligns across 9 bases. V lost 8 bases and J lost 6; bases outside the gene matches: 9. There are 14 residues in the CDR3. The V gene's germline CDR1 is WSHSY and CDR2 SAAADI. CDR3 nucleotides: TGCGCCAGCCGGCGAGCGGGAGGTGGGGATACGCAGTATTTT. Translated: CASRRAGGGDTQYF.

This chain uses TRBV11-2 with TRBJ2-5; no clear D gene. CDR3 length equals 12 residues. Germline CDR1 is SGHAT and CDR2 is FQNNGV. Trimming left V 0 bases short and J 13 bases short, with 12 bases between. CDR3 nucleotides: TGTGCCAGCAGCTTAGAAGGCCGGGTGAGGTACTTC. Translation: CASSLEGRVRYF. The variable domain in full, with the rest retrieved from reference TRBV11-2 and TRBJ2-5, is EAGVAQSPRYKIIEKRQSVAFWCNPISGHATLYWYQQILGQGPKLLIQFQNNGVVDDSQLPKDRFSAERLKGVDSTLKIQPAKLEDSAVYLCASSLEGRVRYFGPGTRLLVL.